This T cell receptor (beta chain) was recovered during a study of blood T cell repertoires in COVID-19. Whole-study context: PBMCs, B-cell-depleted T cells, or T cells provided the cDNA or gDNA that made up the material.

All enrollees were about 18 to 89 years old and from 24 US areas. Assignments of participants to cohorts depended upon their own reported clinical history. Cohort 3 recovered donors had two negative PCRs, clearance, or symptom resolution. Data came from immunoSEQ multiplex PCR; TCRdb stores just in-frame clones and leaves some out. The sample has roughly 340,000 clones, around 91% seen once. V gave up 1 base and J gave up 4 bases, with 13 bases separating them. Per germline, CDR1 KGHSH and CDR2 LQKENI. The CDR3 covers 15 residues. The genes are TRBV18 and TRBJ2-5, with D possibly being TRBD1 (5 bases). The origin of this receptor is a man aged 18 to 29 who had recovered from COVID-19. The sample comprised PBMCs or T cells enriched from blood (not recorded which). CDR3 sequence: CASSPQAQGGETQYF. CDR3 bases: TGTGCCAGCTCACCACAGGCTCAGGGCGGAGAGACCCAGTACTTC.